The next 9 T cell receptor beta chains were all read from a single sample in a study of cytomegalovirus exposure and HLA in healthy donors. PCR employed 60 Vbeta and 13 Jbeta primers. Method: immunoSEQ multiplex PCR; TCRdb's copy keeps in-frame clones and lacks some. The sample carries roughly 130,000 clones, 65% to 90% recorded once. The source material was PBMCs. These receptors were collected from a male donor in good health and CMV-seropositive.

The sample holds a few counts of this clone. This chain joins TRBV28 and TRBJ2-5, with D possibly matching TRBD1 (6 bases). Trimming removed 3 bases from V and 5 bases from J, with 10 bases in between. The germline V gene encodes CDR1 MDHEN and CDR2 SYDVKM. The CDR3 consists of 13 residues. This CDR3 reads CASSFRGVETQYF. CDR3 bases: TGTGCCAGCAGTTTCAGGGGTGTCGAGACCCAGTACTTC.

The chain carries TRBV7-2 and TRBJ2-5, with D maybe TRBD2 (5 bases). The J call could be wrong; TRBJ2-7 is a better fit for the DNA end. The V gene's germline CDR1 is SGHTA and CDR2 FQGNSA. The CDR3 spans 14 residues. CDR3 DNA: TGTGCCAGCAGCTTCCGGGATGGCCCCTACGAGCAGTACTTC. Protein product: CASSFRDGPYEQYF.

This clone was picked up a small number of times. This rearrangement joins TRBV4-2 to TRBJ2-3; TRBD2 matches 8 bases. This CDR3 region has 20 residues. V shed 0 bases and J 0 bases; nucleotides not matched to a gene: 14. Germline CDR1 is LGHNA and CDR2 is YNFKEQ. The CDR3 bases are TGTGCCAGCAGCCAAGATCCGGGACTAGGAGGATATCCTAGCACAGATACGCAGTATTTT. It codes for CASSQDPGLGGYPSTDTQYF.

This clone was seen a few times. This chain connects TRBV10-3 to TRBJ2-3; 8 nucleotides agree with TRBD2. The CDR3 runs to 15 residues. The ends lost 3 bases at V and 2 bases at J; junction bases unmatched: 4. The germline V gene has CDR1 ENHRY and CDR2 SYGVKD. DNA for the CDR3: TGTGCCATCAGTGATGCCGGGAGGGTCACAGATACGCAGTATTTT. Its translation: CAISDAGRVTDTQYF.

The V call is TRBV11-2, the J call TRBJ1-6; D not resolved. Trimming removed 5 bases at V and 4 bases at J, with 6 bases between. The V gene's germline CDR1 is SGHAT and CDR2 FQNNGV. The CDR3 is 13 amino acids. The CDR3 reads CASSGLYNSPLHF. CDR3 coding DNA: TGTGCCAGCAGCGGCCTTTATAATTCACCCCTCCACTTT.

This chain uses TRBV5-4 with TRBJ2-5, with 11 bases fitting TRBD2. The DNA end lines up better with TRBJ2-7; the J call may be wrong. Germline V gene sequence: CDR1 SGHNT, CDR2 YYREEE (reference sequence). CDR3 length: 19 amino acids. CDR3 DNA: TGTGCCAGCAGCCCCGGGCGGCTAGCGGGAGGAGGGGCCGTCTACGAGCAGTACTTC. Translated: CASSPGRLAGGGAVYEQYF.

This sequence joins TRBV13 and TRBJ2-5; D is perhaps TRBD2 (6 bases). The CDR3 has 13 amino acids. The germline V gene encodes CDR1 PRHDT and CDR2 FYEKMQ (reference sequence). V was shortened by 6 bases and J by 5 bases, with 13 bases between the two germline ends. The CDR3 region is CASSPGVEETQYF. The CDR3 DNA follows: TGTGCCAGCAGTCCGGGAGTGGAGGAGACCCAGTACTTC.

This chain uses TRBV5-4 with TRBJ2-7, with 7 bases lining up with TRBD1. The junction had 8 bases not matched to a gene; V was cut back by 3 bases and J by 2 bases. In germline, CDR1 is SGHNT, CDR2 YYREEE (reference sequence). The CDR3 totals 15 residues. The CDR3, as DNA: TGTGCCAGCAGCTCGACAGGGAGCAAAGCCTACGAGCAGTACTTC. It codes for CASSSTGSKAYEQYF.

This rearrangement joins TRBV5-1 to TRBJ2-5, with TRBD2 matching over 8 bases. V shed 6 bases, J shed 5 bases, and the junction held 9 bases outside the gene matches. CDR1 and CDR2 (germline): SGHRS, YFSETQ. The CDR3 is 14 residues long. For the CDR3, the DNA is TGCGCCAGCACGAACTCGGGGGGGTCGGAGACCCAGTACTTC. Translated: CASTNSGGSETQYF. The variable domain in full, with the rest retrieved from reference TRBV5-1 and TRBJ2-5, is KAGVTQTPRYLIKTRGQQVTLSCSPISGHRSVSWYQQTPGQGLQFLFEYFSETQRNKGNFPGRFSGRQFSNSRSEMNVSTLELGDSALYLCASTNSGGSETQYFGPGTRLLVL.